The 24 T cell receptor beta chains below were found in one sample sequenced in a study of monozygotic twins with inflammatory bowel disease. TCRdb re-called the 5' RACE reads; one entry per CDR3 protein, DNA not given. This repertoire includes roughly 160,000 distinct CDR3 sequences. Material for sequencing was blood. The source is a human donor with ulcerative colitis or Crohn's disease, or a healthy co-twin of an affected twin (not recorded which).

The chain recombines TRBV12-3 or TRBV12-4 with TRBJ2-7; checking the TCRdb D call of TRBD2 is not possible without DNA. This CDR3 is 16 amino acids long. The CDR3 reads CASRSNPGTGYYEQYF.

V usage is TRBV3-1 and J usage is TRBJ2-3; TCRdb lists TRBD1, though no DNA is available to test this call. The CDR3 has 14 amino acids. Germline V lookup: CDR1 LGHDT, CDR2 YNNKEL (reference sequence). The chain's CDR3 is CAASGTGSRDTQYF.

The V call is TRBV6-6, the J call TRBJ1-1; TCRdb gives TRBD1 as the D gene, but with no DNA this cannot be confirmed. The germline V gene has CDR1 MNHNY and CDR2 SVGAGI (reference sequence). The CDR3 is made up of 14 amino acids. The CDR3 reads CASSYGQQGGEAFF.

CDR3 amino acids: CASSPGGLINIQYF. The chain links TRBV7-6 to TRBJ2-4; lacking DNA, the TRBD2 call made by TCRdb goes unchecked. Germline lookup yields CDR1 SGHVS and CDR2 FNYEAQ. CDR3 length: 14 residues.

V usage is TRBV20-1 and J usage is TRBJ2-7; lacking DNA, the TRBD1 call made by TCRdb goes unchecked. The germline gives CDR1 DFQATT, CDR2 SNEGSKA (reference sequence). This CDR3 is 19 amino acids long. The CDR3 loop reads CSAPQDEGALAGVPYEQYF.

The chain is built from TRBV20-1 and TRBJ2-7; TCRdb designates TRBD2, a call that cannot be tested without DNA. Germline assignment: CDR1 DFQATT and CDR2 SNEGSKA (reference sequence). The CDR3 has 15 residues. The CDR3: CSASRDLAGGLEQYF.

The CDR3 spells CASSRDDTGELFF. The V and J genes are TRBV3-1 and TRBJ2-2. Germline lookup yields CDR1 LGHDT and CDR2 YNNKEL (reference sequence). The CDR3 loop spans 13 amino acids.

CDR3 in amino acids: CACSLGLRGPSGELFF. This chain joins TRBV4-1 and TRBJ2-2; TCRdb gives TRBD2 as the D gene, but with no DNA this cannot be confirmed. Germline values: CDR1 MGHRA, CDR2 YSYEKL. The CDR3 runs 16 residues.

This rearrangement joins TRBV10-3 to TRBJ1-1; the D call of TRBD1 rests on TCRdb alone, since no DNA is present to check it. The CDR3 runs 15 residues. CDR1 is ENHRY and CDR2 is SYGVKD in the germline V gene. This CDR3 reads CAISETQGHDTEAFF.

The chain uses TRBV12-3 or TRBV12-4 and TRBJ2-7; TCRdb selects TRBD1, and the lack of DNA leaves this call unchecked. The CDR3 is made up of 13 amino acids. Here the CDR3 reads CASSLDPGYEQYF.

This rearrangement joins TRBV2 to TRBJ2-5; TCRdb selects TRBD2, and the lack of DNA leaves this call unchecked. Germline CDR1 is SNHLY and CDR2 is FYNNEI. The CDR3 is 14 amino acids. This CDR3 reads CASSPTGGQETQYF.

This sequence joins TRBV7-2 and TRBJ2-3; TCRdb's D gene call, TRBD1, goes unchecked for lack of DNA. The CDR3 is 17 amino acids. CDR1 and CDR2 (germline): SGHTA, FQGNSA. CDR3 region: CASSAAGTPPGTDTQYF.

This rearrangement joins TRBV19 to TRBJ2-2. Germline values: CDR1 LNHDA, CDR2 SQIVND (reference sequence). The CDR3 is 13 residues long. CDR3 residues: CASSDVFTGELFF.

This rearrangement joins TRBV10-3 to TRBJ1-5; TCRdb outputs TRBD1, but without DNA this stays unchecked. Per germline, CDR1 ENHRY and CDR2 SYGVKD. The CDR3 length is 13 residues. The CDR3 region is CAIRQGKDQPQHF.

This chain links TRBV20-1 with TRBJ2-7. Per the germline V gene, CDR1 is DFQATT and CDR2 is SNEGSKA (reference sequence). This CDR3 contains 14 residues. The CDR3 here is CSARLDPSAYEQYF.

This chain connects TRBV5-1 to TRBJ1-6; the TRBD1 assignment by TCRdb is unverifiable without DNA. There are 16 residues in the CDR3. CDR1 is SGHRS, CDR2 YFSETQ, per germline. CDR3 residues: CASSARTVSLDSPLHF.

V usage is TRBV19 and J usage is TRBJ1-6; TCRdb designates TRBD1, a call that cannot be tested without DNA. The CDR3 runs 15 residues. Germline assignment: CDR1 LNHDA and CDR2 SQIVND (reference sequence). CDR3 sequence reads: CASSMNDRPPSPLHF.

V gene TRBV11-1 combines with J gene TRBJ2-1; the D gene TCRdb calls, TRBD1, cannot be checked with no DNA. CDR3 size: 17 residues. Germline loops: CDR1 SGHAT, CDR2 FQDESV (reference sequence). CDR3 amino acids: CASSLGLRDREVNEQFF.

CDR3 sequence: CASSLATGGRYNEQFF. V usage is TRBV5-1 and J usage is TRBJ2-1; no DNA is available, so the TRBD2 call from TCRdb remains unchecked. The CDR3 loop spans 16 amino acids. The germline CDR1 and CDR2 sequences are SGHRS and YFSETQ.

The genes are TRBV12-3 or TRBV12-4 and TRBJ1-6; the D gene TCRdb calls, TRBD1, cannot be checked with no DNA. The CDR3 has 16 residues. The CDR3 here is CASSLSFGGQGSPLHF.

The CDR3 region is CASSQAPSGRLSSYNEQFF. The gene calls are TRBV4-3 and TRBJ2-1; TCRdb's D gene call, TRBD2, goes unchecked for lack of DNA. The CDR3 extends over 19 amino acids. In germline, CDR1 is LGHNA, CDR2 YSLEER.

The V and J genes are TRBV20-1 and TRBJ1-5; as DNA is missing, the TRBD1 call by TCRdb cannot be tested. Germline CDR1 reads DFQATT; CDR2 reads SNEGSKA (reference sequence). This CDR3 comprises 13 residues. The CDR3 sequence is CSADRQGSQPQHF.

CDR3 sequence: CASSLGLALADTQYF. The chain has TRBV7-2 and TRBJ2-3; the TCRdb call, TRBD2, lacks DNA for checking. The CDR3 has 15 amino acids. CDR1 and CDR2 (germline): SGHTA, FQGNSA.

The CDR3 here is CASSVALGELFF. J is TRBJ2-2 and V is TRBV9. Looked up from germline, CDR1 is SGDLS and CDR2 is YYNGEE. CDR3 length: 12 amino acids.